This is a list of T cell receptor beta chains from one sample in a study of shared clonotypes between healthy human individuals. Sequencing used immunoSEQ multiplex PCR; TCRdb keeps in-frame clones, though not all of them. The sample carries about 1 million clones, roughly 75% recorded once. The material sequenced was memory CD4+ T cells sorted from blood. Receptors originate from a man between 18 and 35 years old in good health. CDR3s include the opening cysteine and the closing phenylalanine or tryptophan. D genes are given only for firm matches. Size tells how often a clone was seen (once, few, many) or the class of an expanded clone, and some rows leave it out.

J: TRBJ2-3
size: -
D: -
V: TRBV19
DNA: TGTGCCAGTAGTATAGCGGCGGGAACGACAGATACGCAGTATTTT
CDR3: CASSIAAGTTDTQYF

J: TRBJ2-2
size: few
D: -
V: TRBV7-2
DNA: TGTGCCAGCAGGCCCGCCGGCACCGGGGAGCTGTTTTTT
CDR3: CASRPAGTGELFF

J: TRBJ2-2
size: -
D: -
V: TRBV5-1
DNA: TGCGCCAGCAGCTCACTAGCCCCCGGGGAGCTGTTTTTT
CDR3: CASSSLAPGELFF

J: TRBJ2-1
size: -
D: TRBD2
V: TRBV7-8
DNA: TGTGCCAGCAGCTTGAGCGAGCCGGGACTAGGGCAAGAGCAGTTCTTC
CDR3: CASSLSEPGLGQEQFF

J: TRBJ2-7
size: -
D: TRBD1
V: TRBV27
DNA: TGTGCCAGCAGTCAACGACAGGGGGCGGTCTACGAGCAGTACTTC
CDR3: CASSQRQGAVYEQYF

J: TRBJ1-3
size: many
D: -
V: TRBV2
DNA: TGTGCCAGCACCATCCCGACCTCTGGAAACACCATATATTTT
CDR3: CASTIPTSGNTIYF

J: TRBJ1-4
size: -
D: TRBD1
V: TRBV28
DNA: TGTGCCAGCAGTCCATCACTCCGGACAGGGGAAAAACTGTTTTTT
CDR3: CASSPSLRTGEKLFF

J: TRBJ2-7
size: -
D: -
V: TRBV28
DNA: TGTGCCAGCACCTTGACGACAGGTTTCGAGCAGTACTTC
CDR3: CASTLTTGFEQYF

J: TRBJ2-2
size: -
D: -
V: TRBV15
DNA: TGTGCCACCAGCAGACTTAACCAGGGGCTCGGGGAGCTGTTTTTT
CDR3: CATSRLNQGLGELFF

J: TRBJ2-5
size: -
D: -
V: TRBV5-5
DNA: TGTGCCAGCAGCTCGCAAAGTCAGACCCAGTACTTC
CDR3: CASSSQSQTQYF

J: TRBJ2-7
size: few
D: -
V: TRBV5-6
DNA: TGTGCCAGCAGCTTGGTATTTGGCGGGGAGCAGTACTTC
CDR3: CASSLVFGGEQYF

J: TRBJ2-7
size: -
D: -
V: TRBV28
DNA: TGTGCCAGCAGATCAACAGGGAGCGAGCAGTACTTC
CDR3: CASRSTGSEQYF

J: TRBJ2-2
size: many
D: -
V: TRBV6-1
DNA: TGTGCCAGCAGTGAGGGCCAGGGGTGGTCCGGGGAGCTGTTTTTT
CDR3: CASSEGQGWSGELFF

J: TRBJ2-7
size: once
D: TRBD2
V: TRBV10-2
DNA: TGCGCCAGCAGGTCGGGGAGCGGGGCGAACGAGCAGTACTTC
CDR3: CASRSGSGANEQYF

J: TRBJ1-2
size: -
D: -
V: TRBV9
DNA: TGTGCCAGCAGCGTAGTACCAGACCCTAACTATGGCTACACCTTC
CDR3: CASSVVPDPNYGYTF